These T cell receptor beta chains were read from a single sample in a study of shared clonotypes between healthy human individuals. This table comes from immunoSEQ multiplex PCR, and its TCRdb copy is limited to in-frame clones, with some not included. This table holds roughly 500,000 clones, over 70% found once. The sequencing sample was made of PBMCs. The receptor set was obtained from a woman between 40 and 55 years old in good health. Some clones in this sample may be carry-over from other donors' samples. CDR3s include the opening cysteine and the closing phenylalanine or tryptophan. D genes are given only for firm matches. Rows may omit the clone size; those that give it use once, few, many or a size class.

d_gene: NA; j_gene: TRBJ2-7; abundance: few; v_gene: TRBV10-3; CDR3nt: TGTGCCATCAGACAGACAGAGAGAGGCCCCGAATACGAGCAGTACTTC; CDR3aa: CAIRQTERGPEYEQYF
d_gene: NA; j_gene: TRBJ2-1; abundance: NA; v_gene: TRBV11-2; CDR3nt: TGTGCCAGCAGCAGGGGCAATGAGCAGTTCTTC; CDR3aa: CASSRGNEQFF
d_gene: NA; j_gene: TRBJ1-2; abundance: NA; v_gene: TRBV5-4; CDR3nt: TGTGCCAGCAGCTTGGACAGCCACTATGGCTACACCTTC; CDR3aa: CASSLDSHYGYTF
d_gene: NA; j_gene: TRBJ2-7; abundance: few; v_gene: TRBV2; CDR3nt: TGTGCCAGCAGTGCGAAGGAAAGCTCCTACGAGCAGTACTTC; CDR3aa: CASSAKESSYEQYF
d_gene: NA; j_gene: TRBJ1-5; abundance: NA; v_gene: TRBV11-1; CDR3nt: TGTGCCAGCAGCTTAGGGAATAGCAATCAGCCCCAGCATTTT; CDR3aa: CASSLGNSNQPQHF
d_gene: NA; j_gene: TRBJ1-3; abundance: few; v_gene: TRBV10-3; CDR3nt: TGTGCCATCAGGACCTCAGGGGCCTCTGGAAACACCATATATTTT; CDR3aa: CAIRTSGASGNTIYF
d_gene: NA; j_gene: TRBJ1-4; abundance: NA; v_gene: TRBV18; CDR3nt: TGTGCCAGCTCACCTGACAGAGCAACTAATGAAAAACTGTTTTTT; CDR3aa: CASSPDRATNEKLFF
d_gene: TRBD1; j_gene: TRBJ1-1; abundance: NA; v_gene: TRBV6-6; CDR3nt: TGTGCCAGCAGTGCGGCAGGGGGCGGCTACACTGAAGCTTTCTTT; CDR3aa: CASSAAGGGYTEAFF
d_gene: NA; j_gene: TRBJ1-1; abundance: NA; v_gene: TRBV28; CDR3nt: TGTGCCAGCAGTTTATTGGGAGGGGGTTTGATTAACTCTGAAGCTTTCTTT; CDR3aa: CASSLLGGGLINSEAFF
d_gene: TRBD1; j_gene: TRBJ1-2; abundance: NA; v_gene: TRBV13; CDR3nt: TGTGCCAGCAGCCTTGGACAGGGGCTACACTATGGCTACACCTTC; CDR3aa: CASSLGQGLHYGYTF
d_gene: NA; j_gene: TRBJ1-1; abundance: NA; v_gene: TRBV6-5; CDR3nt: TGTGCCAGCCTCTCCCCAGGGGCGAGGACTGAAGCTTTCTTT; CDR3aa: CASLSPGARTEAFF
d_gene: NA; j_gene: TRBJ2-1; abundance: NA; v_gene: TRBV6-6; CDR3nt: TGTGCCAGCAGTTTACTAACCGGGGGCAATGAGCAGTTCTTC; CDR3aa: CASSLLTGGNEQFF
d_gene: NA; j_gene: TRBJ2-7; abundance: NA; v_gene: TRBV11-2; CDR3nt: TGTGCCAGCAGCTTCCTACAGGGCTACGAGCAGTACTTC; CDR3aa: CASSFLQGYEQYF
d_gene: NA; j_gene: TRBJ1-1; abundance: NA; v_gene: TRBV6-5; CDR3nt: TGTGCCAGCGGGAGACACCGCACTGAAGCTTTCTTT; CDR3aa: CASGRHRTEAFF
d_gene: NA; j_gene: TRBJ2-5; abundance: NA; v_gene: TRBV9; CDR3nt: TGTGCCAGCAGCGTAGGGGTTCAAGAGACCCAGTACTTC; CDR3aa: CASSVGVQETQYF
d_gene: TRBD1; j_gene: TRBJ2-1; abundance: NA; v_gene: TRBV6-4; CDR3nt: TGTGCCAGCAGTGACTCGACAGGGGGCTACAATGAGCAGTTCTTC; CDR3aa: CASSDSTGGYNEQFF
d_gene: NA; j_gene: TRBJ2-2; abundance: NA; v_gene: TRBV7-2; CDR3nt: TGTGCCAGCAGCTTAGCGCTTCAATCCGGGGAGCTGTTTTTT; CDR3aa: CASSLALQSGELFF
d_gene: TRBD1; j_gene: TRBJ1-4; abundance: NA; v_gene: TRBV28; CDR3nt: TGTGCCAGCAGTACAGGGGGCGCGAATGAAAAACTGTTTTTT; CDR3aa: CASSTGGANEKLFF
d_gene: TRBD2; j_gene: TRBJ2-1; abundance: many; v_gene: TRBV5-6; CDR3nt: TGTGCCAGCAGCTCGGGACTAGCGCGTTCCTACAATGAGCAGTTCTTC; CDR3aa: CASSSGLARSYNEQFF